The 28 T cell receptor beta chains in this list originate from one sample, sequenced in a study of shared clonotypes between healthy human individuals. This table comes from immunoSEQ multiplex PCR, and its TCRdb copy is limited to in-frame clones, with some not included. Of about 680,000 clones listed, about 90% are singletons. CD45RO-negative CD8 cells positively selected for CCR7 made up the naive population, which excluded terminally differentiated effector memory CD45RA+ cells. Source material: naive CD8+ T cells sorted from blood. These receptors were obtained from a man aged 30 to 45 in good health.

The rearrangement uses TRBV6-1 and TRBJ1-1, with D possibly matching TRBD1 (6 bases). Trimming took off 6 bases at V and 0 bases at J, with 11 bases between the two ends. Per germline, CDR1 MNHNS and CDR2 SASEGT. This CDR3 has 14 residues. The chain's CDR3 is CASRPDSLNTEAFF. The CDR3 DNA sequence: TGTGCCAGCAGACCGGACAGCTTGAACACTGAAGCTTTCTTT.

As concerns this clone: The same CDR3 can be traced to other DNA sequences in this sample. V usage is TRBV29-1 and J usage is TRBJ2-7; weak D call: TRBD1 (6 bases). The CDR3 runs 13 residues. The germline gives CDR1 SQVTM, CDR2 ANQGSEA. The V end was cut by 0 bases, the J end by 3 bases, with 9 bases between. As DNA, the CDR3 is TGCAGCGTTGAAGATCCGGACAGCTACGAGCAGTACTTC. Protein: CSVEDPDSYEQYF.

This chain connects TRBV28 to TRBJ1-2; TRBD1 aligns across 10 bases. Germline CDR1 and CDR2: MDHEN and SYDVKM. V lost 5 bases, J lost 0 bases, and 9 bases stayed unmatched. The CDR3 is 17 amino acids. The CDR3 reads CASSPWTGGASNYGYTF. The CDR3 coding sequence is TGTGCCAGCAGTCCTTGGACAGGGGGAGCCTCTAACTATGGCTACACCTTC.

This rearrangement joins TRBV7-6 to TRBJ1-1; D unclear. CDR1 and CDR2 from the germline V gene are SGHVS and FNYEAQ. Trimming cost V 4 bases and J 7 bases, with 13 bases left between them. The CDR3 has 13 amino acids. CDR3 sequence reads: CASSSRVGDEAFF. CDR3 DNA sequence: TGTGCCAGCAGCTCTCGAGTCGGGGATGAAGCTTTCTTT. The whole variable domain, filled in from reference TRBV7-6 and TRBJ1-1, reads GAGVSQSPRYKVTKRGQDVALRCDPISGHVSLYWYRQALGQGPEFLTYFNYEAQQDKSGLPNDRFSAERPEGSISTLTIQRTEQRDSAMYRCASSSRVGDEAFFGQGTRLTVV.

Here the CDR3 reads CASPGEGYEVGLGETQYF. Here the CDR3 DNA reads TGTGCCAGCCCCGGGGAGGGTTACGAAGTGGGACTTGGGGAGACCCAGTACTTC. The genes are TRBV11-2 and TRBJ2-5, with 7 bases identical to TRBD2. The J segment lost 5 bases and the V segment lost 8 bases, leaving 23 bases of the junction unmatched. Per the germline V gene, CDR1 is SGHAT and CDR2 is FQNNGV. The CDR3 is made up of 18 amino acids.

The gene calls are TRBV10-3 and TRBJ2-3, with D tentatively TRBD2 (6 bases). This CDR3 has 14 residues. CDR1 is ENHRY, CDR2 SYGVKD, per germline. Trimming cost V 3 bases and J 5 bases, with 12 bases left between them. The CDR3 protein is CAISDGGSLDTQYF. In nucleotides, the CDR3 is TGTGCCATCAGTGACGGAGGGAGTTTAGATACGCAGTATTTT.

The table lists this clone with a count of one. The chain combines TRBV30 with TRBJ2-2, with D perhaps being TRBD1 or TRBD2 (5 bases each). Trimming removed 6 bases from V and 2 bases from J, with 10 bases in between. The germline V gene has CDR1 GTSNPN and CDR2 SVGIG (reference sequence). The CDR3 loop spans 13 amino acids. Written as DNA, the CDR3 is TGTGCCTGCGGGACGGCTAACACCGGGGAGCTGTTTTTT. It is translated as CACGTANTGELFF. Based on the CDR3 plus reference TRBV30 and TRBJ2-2, the full variable domain is SQTIHQWPATLVQPVGSPLSLECTVEGTSNPNLYWYRQAAGRGLQLLFYSVGIGQISSEVPQNLSASRPQDRQFILSSKKLLLSDSGFYLCACGTANTGELFFGEGSRLTVL.

The chain uses TRBV9 and TRBJ2-1; tentatively, D is TRBD2 (6 bases). Germline V lookup: CDR1 SGDLS, CDR2 YYNGEE. V lost 2 bases, J lost 2 bases, and 11 bases lay in between. The CDR3 loop spans 15 amino acids. CDR3 loop: CASSVGSGTYNEQFF. The CDR3 nucleotides read TGTGCCAGCAGCGTTGGTAGCGGTACCTACAATGAGCAGTTCTTC.

This chain connects TRBV28 to TRBJ2-1, with 7 bases lining up with TRBD1. V dropped 1 base and J dropped 14; count of bases not matched to a gene: 14. The germline V gene encodes CDR1 MDHEN and CDR2 SYDVKM. This CDR3 has 15 residues. DNA of the CDR3: TGTGCCAGCAGTTTATCCAGGGGGAGTGCCCGAGATAAGTTCTTC. Protein sequence: CASSLSRGSARDKFF. The full variable domain, completed using reference TRBV28 and TRBJ2-1, is DVKVTQSSRYLVKRTGEKVFLECVQDMDHENMFWYRQDPGLGLRLIYFSYDVKMKEKGDIPEGYSVSREKKERFSLILESASTNQTSMYLCASSLSRGSARDKFFGPGTRLTVL.

The chain links TRBV5-1 to TRBJ2-3; no definite D call. Germline-derived CDR1 and CDR2 are SGHRS and YFSETQ. Trimming cost V 1 base and J 6 bases, with 9 bases left between them. CDR3 length equals 13 residues. The CDR3 loop is CASSLREGDTQYF. DNA of the CDR3: TGCGCCAGCAGCTTGAGAGAAGGGGATACGCAGTATTTT.

The rearrangement links TRBV7-9 to TRBJ2-7; D is unresolved. Trimming removed 1 base at V and 7 bases at J, with 8 bases between. The CDR3 consists of 12 residues. Germline values: CDR1 SEHNR, CDR2 FQNEAQ (reference sequence). DNA of the CDR3: TGTGCCAGCAGCTTAGTAGGATTGGAGCAGTACTTC. This codes for CASSLVGLEQYF.

This clone was observed a single time. The rearrangement joins TRBV11-2 to TRBJ1-1; 10 nucleotides agree with TRBD1. The length of the CDR3 is 15 residues. Germline values: CDR1 SGHAT, CDR2 FQNNGV. Losses at the gene ends were 6 bases for V and 1 base for J; bases not matched to a gene: 5. The CDR3 sequence: CASRDGQGENTEAFF. CDR3 nucleotides: TGTGCCAGCAGGGACGGACAGGGGGAGAACACTGAAGCTTTCTTT.

This chain joins TRBV15 and TRBJ1-2, with D possibly being TRBD1 (5 bases). Germline V gene lookup returns CDR1 LNHNV and CDR2 YYDKDF (reference sequence). The CDR3 has 14 amino acids. V was pared by 1 base and J by 8 bases, with 14 bases between. The CDR3 protein is CATSRGQTREGYTF. CDR3 DNA: TGTGCCACCAGCAGAGGTCAGACCAGGGAAGGCTACACCTTC.

A word on this clone: Additional DNA sequences in this sample encode the identical CDR3. This chain connects TRBV27 to TRBJ2-2; the D is unclear. The CDR3 contains 14 residues. Germline-derived CDR1 and CDR2 are MNHEY and SMNVEV (reference sequence). Trimming stripped 3 bases from V and 1 base from J, with 6 bases between. CDR3 coding DNA: TGTGCCAGCAGTTTCCTGGTGAACACCGGGGAGCTGTTTTTT. Translation gives CASSFLVNTGELFF.

The chain couples TRBV11-3 to TRBJ2-5, with TRBD1 as a possible D gene (5 bases). Germline V gives CDR1 SGHNT, CDR2 YENEEA. Trimming cost V 6 bases and J 1 base, with 9 bases left between them. CDR3 length equals 13 residues. CDR3 in DNA: TGTGCCAGCAGAAAAAGGGGCCAAGAGACCCAGTACTTC. Translated, it gives CASRKRGQETQYF.

The chain recombines TRBV9 with TRBJ2-2; TRBD2 aligns across 14 bases. Per the germline V gene, CDR1 is SGDLS and CDR2 is YYNGEE. Trimming took 4 bases from V and 4 from J; bases not matched to a gene: 15. The CDR3 runs to 20 residues. CDR3 region: CASSPPLGLAGAPRTGELFF. Here the CDR3 DNA reads TGTGCCAGCAGCCCCCCTTTGGGACTAGCGGGAGCCCCGCGCACCGGGGAGCTGTTTTTT.

This rearrangement joins TRBV4-3 to TRBJ2-1, with 11 bases identical to TRBD2. Trimming took 1 base from V and 6 from J; bases not matched to a gene: 5. The CDR3 covers 16 residues. Germline values: CDR1 LGHNA, CDR2 YSLEER. CDR3: CASSQALAGGLNEQFF. The DNA for the CDR3 is TGCGCCAGCAGCCAAGCTTTAGCGGGAGGGCTCAATGAGCAGTTCTTC.

The V call is TRBV27, the J call TRBJ2-7, with D perhaps TRBD1 or TRBD2 (5 bases each). Per germline, CDR1 MNHEY and CDR2 SMNVEV (reference sequence). V was clipped by 4 bases and J by 6 bases, with 10 bases between them. This CDR3 contains 12 residues. In nucleotides, the CDR3 is TGTGCCAGCAGTTATTCAGGGAGCGAGCAGTACTTC. It yields the protein CASSYSGSEQYF.

This clone came up once. The rearrangement links TRBV7-9 to TRBJ2-6, with D perhaps TRBD1 or TRBD2 (5 bases each). The V end lost 2 bases, the J end lost 1 base, and 9 bases lay between the germline ends. The CDR3 is made up of 16 amino acids. Germline V lookup: CDR1 SEHNR, CDR2 FQNEAQ (reference sequence). CDR3 in DNA: TGTGCCAGCAGCTTACCGGGGCGGTCTGGGGCCAACGTCCTGACTTTC. It is translated as CASSLPGRSGANVLTF.

This clone was found once. The J gene is TRBJ2-7, the V gene TRBV6-6; D is undetermined. Trimming took 7 bases from V and 2 from J, leaving 9 bases between them. This CDR3 comprises 12 residues. Germline CDR1 and CDR2: MNHNY and SVGAGI (reference sequence). The CDR3 region is CASIDATYEQYF. The CDR3 DNA reads as TGTGCCAGCATCGACGCGACCTACGAGCAGTACTTC.

This chain uses TRBV11-2 with TRBJ2-1, with 7 nucleotides matching TRBD2. J gave up 3 bases and V 5 bases, and 7 bases lay outside the gene matches. The CDR3 runs 15 residues. Per germline, CDR1 SGHAT and CDR2 FQNNGV. CDR3 DNA sequence: TGTGCCAGCAGCCCTAACGGGGGGTACTACAATGAGCAGTTCTTC. Encoded protein: CASSPNGGYYNEQFF.

This chain links TRBV9 with TRBJ2-5; maybe TRBD2 (6 bases). The CDR3 is 16 residues long. Germline V gene lookup returns CDR1 SGDLS and CDR2 YYNGEE. With 0 bases removed from V and 2 bases from J, the gap between germline ends came to 14 bases. CDR3 coding DNA: TGTGCCAGCAGCGTAGGAGTGGGAGGTCCTCAAGAGACCCAGTACTTC. Translation gives CASSVGVGGPQETQYF.

The chain carries TRBV5-4 and TRBJ2-2; tentative D call: TRBD1 (5 bases). The germline CDR1 and CDR2 sequences are SGHNT and YYREEE (reference sequence). The CDR3 covers 15 residues. Trimming pared 3 bases from V and 1 base from J, leaving 10 bases between. The CDR3 DNA reads as TGTGCCAGCAGCTCAGGGTGGGGGAACACCGGGGAGCTGTTTTTT. Translation gives CASSSGWGNTGELFF.

The chain has TRBV15 and TRBJ1-5; possible D gene TRBD1, 5 bases. Germline V lookup: CDR1 LNHNV, CDR2 YYDKDF (reference sequence). The CDR3 spans 14 residues. The V end lost 6 bases, the J end lost 6 bases, and 15 bases lay between the germline ends. The CDR3 protein is CATSLGGASQPQHF. Written as DNA, the CDR3 is TGTGCCACCAGTCTAGGAGGGGCATCTCAGCCCCAGCATTTT.

This clone came up once. The chain combines TRBV27 with TRBJ2-3; 16 nucleotides align to TRBD2. The CDR3 is 19 amino acids. The V and J ends lost 2 bases and 6 bases, in that order; junction bases with no gene match: 11. Germline CDR1 and CDR2: MNHEY and SMNVEV (reference sequence). The CDR3 sequence is CASSLTGTSGRAGYDTQYF. The CDR3 DNA reads TGTGCCAGCAGTTTAACCGGGACTAGCGGGAGGGCCGGGTATGATACGCAGTATTTT.

The rearrangement joins TRBV28 to TRBJ1-5; no firm D call. Per germline, CDR1 MDHEN and CDR2 SYDVKM. Trimming stripped 3 bases from V and 3 bases from J, with 9 bases between. The CDR3 has 14 residues. The CDR3 region has the DNA TGTGCCAGCAGTTTTTTAAGGGACAATCAGCCCCAGCATTTT. Translating gives CASSFLRDNQPQHF.

The chain is built from TRBV28 and TRBJ2-7; D is possibly TRBD1 (5 bases). CDR1 and CDR2 (germline): MDHEN, SYDVKM. The V gene lost 5 bases and the J gene lost 5 bases, with 22 bases spanning the gap. The CDR3 totals 16 residues. The CDR3 region has the DNA TGTGCCAGCAGTCCCCAGGACATATACGCTTCTGACGAGCAGTACTTC. As protein: CASSPQDIYASDEQYF.

The genes are TRBV7-9 and TRBJ2-7, with a tentative D call TRBD1 (5 bases). Germline V gene lookup returns CDR1 SEHNR and CDR2 FQNEAQ (reference sequence). V was clipped by 5 bases and J by 2 bases, with 16 bases between them. The CDR3 length is 15 residues. CDR3 amino acids: CASSLRDSLTYEQYF. The CDR3 nucleotides are TGTGCCAGCAGCCTTCGCGACAGTCTTACCTACGAGCAGTACTTC. Full variable domain (missing parts from reference TRBV7-9 and TRBJ2-7): DTGVSQNPRHKITKRGQNVTFRCDPISEHNRLYWYRQTLGQGPEFLTYFQNEAQLEKSRLLSDRFSAERPKGSFSTLEIQRTEQGDSAMYLCASSLRDSLTYEQYFGPGTRLTVT.